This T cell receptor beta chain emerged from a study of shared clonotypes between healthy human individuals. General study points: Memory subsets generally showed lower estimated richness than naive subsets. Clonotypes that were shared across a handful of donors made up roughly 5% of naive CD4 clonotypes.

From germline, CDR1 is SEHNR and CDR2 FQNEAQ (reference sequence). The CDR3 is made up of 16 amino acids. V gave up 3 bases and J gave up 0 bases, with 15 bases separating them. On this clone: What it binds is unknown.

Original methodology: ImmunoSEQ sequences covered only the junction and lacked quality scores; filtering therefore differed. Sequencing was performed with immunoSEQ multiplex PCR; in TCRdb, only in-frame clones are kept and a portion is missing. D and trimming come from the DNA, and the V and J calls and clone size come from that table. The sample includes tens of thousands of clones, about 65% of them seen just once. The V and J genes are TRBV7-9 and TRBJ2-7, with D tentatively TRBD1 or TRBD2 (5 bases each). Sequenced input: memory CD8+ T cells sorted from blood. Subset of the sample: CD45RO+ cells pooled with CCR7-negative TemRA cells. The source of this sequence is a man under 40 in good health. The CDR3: CASSLGPGRVSYEQYF. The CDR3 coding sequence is TGTGCCAGCAGCTTGGGCCCGGGACGGGTCTCCTACGAGCAGTACTTC.